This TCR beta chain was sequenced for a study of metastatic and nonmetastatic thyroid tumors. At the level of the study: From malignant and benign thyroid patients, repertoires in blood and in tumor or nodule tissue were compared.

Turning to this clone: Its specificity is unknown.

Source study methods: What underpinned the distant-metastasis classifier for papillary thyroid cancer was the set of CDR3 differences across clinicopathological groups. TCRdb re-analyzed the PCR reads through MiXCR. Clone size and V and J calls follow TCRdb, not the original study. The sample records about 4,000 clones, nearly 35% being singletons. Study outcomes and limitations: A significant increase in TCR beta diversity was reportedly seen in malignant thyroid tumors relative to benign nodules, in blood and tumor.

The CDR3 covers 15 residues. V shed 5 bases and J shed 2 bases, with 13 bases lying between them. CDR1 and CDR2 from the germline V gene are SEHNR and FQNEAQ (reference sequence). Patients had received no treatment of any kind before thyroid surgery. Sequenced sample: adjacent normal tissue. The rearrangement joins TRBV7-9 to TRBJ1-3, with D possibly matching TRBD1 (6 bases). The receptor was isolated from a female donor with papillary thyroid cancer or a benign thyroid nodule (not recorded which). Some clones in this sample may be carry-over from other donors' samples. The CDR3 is CASSLPPGAGNTIYF. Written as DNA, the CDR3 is TGTGCCAGCAGCCTCCCCCCAGGGGCTGGAAACACCATATATTTT.